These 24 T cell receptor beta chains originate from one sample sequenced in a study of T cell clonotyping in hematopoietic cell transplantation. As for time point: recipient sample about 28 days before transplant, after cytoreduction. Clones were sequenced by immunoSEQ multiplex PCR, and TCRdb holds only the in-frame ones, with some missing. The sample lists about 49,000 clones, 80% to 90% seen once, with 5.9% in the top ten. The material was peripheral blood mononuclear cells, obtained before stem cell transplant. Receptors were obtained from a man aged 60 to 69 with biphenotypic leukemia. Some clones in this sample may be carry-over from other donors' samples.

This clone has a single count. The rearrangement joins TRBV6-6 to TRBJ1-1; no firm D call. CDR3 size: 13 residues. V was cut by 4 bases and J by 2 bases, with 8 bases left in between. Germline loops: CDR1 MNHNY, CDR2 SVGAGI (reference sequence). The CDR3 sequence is CASSFRDNTEAFF. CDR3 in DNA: TGTGCCAGCAGTTTCAGAGATAACACTGAAGCTTTCTTT.

The CDR3 loop is CASSSRSSYEQYF. Written as DNA, the CDR3 is TGTGCCAGCAGTTCCAGAAGCTCCTACGAGCAGTACTTC. This chain joins TRBV6-5 and TRBJ2-7; D is undetermined. Germline CDR1 and CDR2: MNHEY and SVGAGI. The CDR3 spans 13 residues. Trimming shortened V by 4 bases and J by 0 bases, and 7 bases separated the two germline ends.

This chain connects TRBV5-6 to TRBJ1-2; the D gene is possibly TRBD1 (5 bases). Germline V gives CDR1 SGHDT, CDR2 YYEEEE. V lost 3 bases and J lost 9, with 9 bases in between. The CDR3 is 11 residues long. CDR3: CASSWDVSYTF. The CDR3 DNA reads TGTGCCAGCAGCTGGGACGTGAGCTACACCTTC.

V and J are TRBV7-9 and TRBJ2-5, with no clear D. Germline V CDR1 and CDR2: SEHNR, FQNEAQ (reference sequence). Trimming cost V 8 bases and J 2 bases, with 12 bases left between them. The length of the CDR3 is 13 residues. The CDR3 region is CASVDTPQETQYF. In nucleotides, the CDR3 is TGTGCCAGCGTTGACACGCCACAAGAGACCCAGTACTTC.

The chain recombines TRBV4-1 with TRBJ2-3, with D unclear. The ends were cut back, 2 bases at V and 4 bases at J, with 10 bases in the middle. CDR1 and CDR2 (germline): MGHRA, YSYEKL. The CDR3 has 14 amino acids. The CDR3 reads CASSQRTTADTQYF. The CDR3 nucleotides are TGCGCCAGCAGCCAAAGAACTACGGCAGATACGCAGTATTTT.

The CDR3 bases are TGTGCCAGCAGCTTTCGGGAGGCCCTCAATGAGCAGTTCTTC. Amino acid sequence: CASSFREALNEQFF. The chain has TRBV11-1 and TRBJ2-1, with TRBD2 identical over 7 bases. The CDR3 loop spans 14 amino acids. CDR1 is SGHAT and CDR2 is FQDESV in the germline V gene (reference sequence). The V segment lost 3 bases and the J segment 6 bases; nucleotides outside the gene matches: 5.

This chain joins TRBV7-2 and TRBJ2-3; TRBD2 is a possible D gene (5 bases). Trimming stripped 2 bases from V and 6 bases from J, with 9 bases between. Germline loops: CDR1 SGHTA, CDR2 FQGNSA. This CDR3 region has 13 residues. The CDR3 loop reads CASSLRLADTQYF. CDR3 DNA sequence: TGTGCCAGCAGCTTAAGGCTAGCTGATACGCAGTATTTT. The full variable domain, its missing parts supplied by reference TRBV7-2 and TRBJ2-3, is GAGVSQSPSNKVTEKGKDVELRCDPISGHTALYWYRQSLGQGLEFLIYFQGNSAPDKSGLPSDRFSAERTGGSVSTLTIQRTQQEDSAVYLCASSLRLADTQYFGPGTRLTVL.

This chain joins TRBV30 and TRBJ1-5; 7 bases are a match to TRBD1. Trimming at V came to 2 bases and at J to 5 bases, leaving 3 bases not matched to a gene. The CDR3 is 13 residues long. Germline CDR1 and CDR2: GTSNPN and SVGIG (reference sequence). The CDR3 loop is CAWSLGTDQPQHF. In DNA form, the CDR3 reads TGTGCCTGGAGTTTAGGGACAGATCAGCCCCAGCATTTT.

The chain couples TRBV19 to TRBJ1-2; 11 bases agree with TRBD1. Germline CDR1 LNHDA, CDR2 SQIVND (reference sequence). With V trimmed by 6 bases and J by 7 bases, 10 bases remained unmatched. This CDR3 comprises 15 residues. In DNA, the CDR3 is TGTGCCAGTAGCACGTCGATCGGGACAGGGGGTGGCTACACCTTC. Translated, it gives CASSTSIGTGGGYTF.

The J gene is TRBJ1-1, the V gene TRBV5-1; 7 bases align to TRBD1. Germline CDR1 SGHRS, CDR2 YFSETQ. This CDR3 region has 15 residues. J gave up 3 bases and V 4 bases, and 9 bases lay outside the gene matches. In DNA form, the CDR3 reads TGCGCCAGCAGCCCACTGTCAGGGGGGGACACTGAAGCTTTCTTT. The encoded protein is CASSPLSGGDTEAFF.

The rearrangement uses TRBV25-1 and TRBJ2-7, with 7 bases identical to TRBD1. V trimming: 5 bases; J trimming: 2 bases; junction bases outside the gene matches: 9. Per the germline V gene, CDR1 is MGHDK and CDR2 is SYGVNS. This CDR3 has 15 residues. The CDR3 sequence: CASSSGEQGPYEQYF. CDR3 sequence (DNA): TGTGCCAGCAGTTCTGGTGAACAGGGGCCCTACGAGCAGTACTTC.

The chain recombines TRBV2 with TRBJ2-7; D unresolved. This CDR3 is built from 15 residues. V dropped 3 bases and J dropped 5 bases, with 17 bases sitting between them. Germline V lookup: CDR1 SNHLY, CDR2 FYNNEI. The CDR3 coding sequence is TGTGCCAGCAGTGAGCCGCCAGGATTGACCCACGAGCAGTACTTC. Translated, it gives CASSEPPGLTHEQYF.

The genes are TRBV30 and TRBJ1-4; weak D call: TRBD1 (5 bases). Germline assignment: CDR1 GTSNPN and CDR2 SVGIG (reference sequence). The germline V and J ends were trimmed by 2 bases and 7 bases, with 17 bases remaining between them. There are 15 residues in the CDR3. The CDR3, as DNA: TGTGCCTGGAGTCCCACGGGACGAAGGGGTGAAAAACTGTTTTTT. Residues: CAWSPTGRRGEKLFF. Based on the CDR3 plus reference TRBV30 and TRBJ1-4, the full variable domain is SQTIHQWPATLVQPVGSPLSLECTVEGTSNPNLYWYRQAAGRGLQLLFYSVGIGQISSEVPQNLSASRPQDRQFILSSKKLLLSDSGFYLCAWSPTGRRGEKLFFGSGTQLSVL.

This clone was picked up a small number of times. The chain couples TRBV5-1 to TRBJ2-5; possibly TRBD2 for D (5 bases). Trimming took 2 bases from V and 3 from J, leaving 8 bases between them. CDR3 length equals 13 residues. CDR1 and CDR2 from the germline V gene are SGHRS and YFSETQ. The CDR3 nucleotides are TGCGCCAGCAGCTTAGCGGCAGAAGAGACCCAGTACTTC. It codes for CASSLAAEETQYF.

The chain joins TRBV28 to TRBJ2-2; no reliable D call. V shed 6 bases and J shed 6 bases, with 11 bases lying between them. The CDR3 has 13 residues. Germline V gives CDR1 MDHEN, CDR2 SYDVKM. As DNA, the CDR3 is TGTGCCAGCAGCCCGATTCCCGCCGGGGAGCTGTTTTTT. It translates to CASSPIPAGELFF.

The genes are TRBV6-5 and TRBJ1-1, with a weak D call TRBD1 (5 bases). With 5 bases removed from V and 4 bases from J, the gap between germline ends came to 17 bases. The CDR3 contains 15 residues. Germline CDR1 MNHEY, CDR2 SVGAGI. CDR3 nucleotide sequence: TGTGCCAGCAGTACCAAGCCCCCCGGGGCCACTGAAGCTTTCTTT. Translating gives CASSTKPPGATEAFF.

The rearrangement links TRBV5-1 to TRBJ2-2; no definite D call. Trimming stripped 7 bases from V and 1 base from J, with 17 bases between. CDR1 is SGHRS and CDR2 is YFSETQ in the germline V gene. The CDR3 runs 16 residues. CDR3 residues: CASRPRLGENTGELFF. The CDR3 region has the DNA TGCGCCAGCCGCCCACGACTGGGCGAGAACACCGGGGAGCTGTTTTTT.

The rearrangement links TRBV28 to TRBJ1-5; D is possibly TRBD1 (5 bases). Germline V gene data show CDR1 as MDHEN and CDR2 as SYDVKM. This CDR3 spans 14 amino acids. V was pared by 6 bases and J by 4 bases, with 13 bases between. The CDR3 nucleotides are TGTGCCAGCAGCTCCGACAGCGGAAATCAGCCCCAGCATTTT. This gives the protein CASSSDSGNQPQHF.

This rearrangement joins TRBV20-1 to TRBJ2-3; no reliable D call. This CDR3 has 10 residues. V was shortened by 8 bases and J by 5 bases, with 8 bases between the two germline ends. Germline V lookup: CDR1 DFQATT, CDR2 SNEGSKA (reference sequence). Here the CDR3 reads CSPSGDTQYF. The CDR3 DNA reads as TGCAGTCCATCCGGAGATACGCAGTATTTT.

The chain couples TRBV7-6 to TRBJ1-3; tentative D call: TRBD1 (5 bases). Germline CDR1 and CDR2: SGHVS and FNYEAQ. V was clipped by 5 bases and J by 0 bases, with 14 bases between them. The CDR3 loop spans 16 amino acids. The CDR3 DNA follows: TGTGCCAGCAGCGCAAGCGACAGCCGCTCTGGAAACACCATATATTTT. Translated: CASSASDSRSGNTIYF.

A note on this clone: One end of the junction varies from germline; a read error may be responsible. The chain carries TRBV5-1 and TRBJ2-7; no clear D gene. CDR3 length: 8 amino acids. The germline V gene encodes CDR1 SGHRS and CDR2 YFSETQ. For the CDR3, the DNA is TGCGCCAGCAGCCTCGGCCTCTGG. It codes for CASSLGLW.

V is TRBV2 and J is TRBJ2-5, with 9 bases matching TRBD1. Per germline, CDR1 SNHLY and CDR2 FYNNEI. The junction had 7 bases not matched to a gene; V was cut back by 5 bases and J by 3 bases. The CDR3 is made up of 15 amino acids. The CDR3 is CASSSGQGAEETQYF. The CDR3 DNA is TGTGCCAGCAGTTCGGGACAGGGAGCCGAAGAGACCCAGTACTTC.

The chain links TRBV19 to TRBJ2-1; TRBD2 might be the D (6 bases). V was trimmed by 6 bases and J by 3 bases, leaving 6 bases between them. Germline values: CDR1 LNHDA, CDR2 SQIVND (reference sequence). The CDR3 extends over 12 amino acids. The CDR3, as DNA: TGTGCCAGTAGGGACTACTACAATGAGCAGTTCTTC. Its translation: CASRDYYNEQFF.

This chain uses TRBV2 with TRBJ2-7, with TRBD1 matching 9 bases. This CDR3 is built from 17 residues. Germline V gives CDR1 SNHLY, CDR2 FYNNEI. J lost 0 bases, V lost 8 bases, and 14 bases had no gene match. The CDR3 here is CASVGQGILSHSYEQYF. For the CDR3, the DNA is TGTGCCAGCGTCGGACAGGGGATTCTTTCTCACTCCTACGAGCAGTACTTC.